The clone carrying this T cell receptor (beta chain) came up a few times. This sample is part of a study of T cell clonotyping in hematopoietic cell transplantation. Trimming pared 4 bases from V and 6 bases from J, leaving 13 bases between. The germline gives CDR1 SGHTS, CDR2 YDEGEE. CDR3 length: 14 amino acids. The table came from immunoSEQ multiplex PCR; TCRdb's copy has only in-frame clones and leaves some out. Among about 10,000 clones listed, 93% were seen once. The rearrangement links TRBV5-8 to TRBJ2-2; TRBD2 is a possible D gene (6 bases). The clonotype was recovered from a male patient aged 45 to 59 who had an allogeneic stem cell transplant from a related donor, so T cells may come from the graft donor. Some clones in this sample may be carry-over from other donors' samples. The input for sequencing was PBMCs, taken 100 days after allogeneic stem cell transplant. The CDR3 region is CASSGGLGSGELFF. The CDR3 nucleotides read TGTGCCAGCAGCGGGGGACTTGGCTCCGGGGAGCTGTTTTTT.